Shown below are 32 T cell receptor beta chains from a single sample sequenced in a study of T cell responses to AZD1222 COVID-19 vaccine. Assay: immunoSEQ multiplex PCR; the TCRdb copy retains only in-frame clones and omits some. The sample includes about 150,000 clones, about 93% of them seen just once. The sequences come from peripheral blood, collected 28 days after the second AZD1222 dose. All receptors derive from an adult who received the AZD1222 COVID-19 vaccine.

The V and J genes are TRBV6-5 and TRBJ1-1; 9 positions match TRBD1. CDR1 is MNHEY and CDR2 is SVGAGI in the germline V gene. CDR3 size: 15 residues. V shed 7 bases, J shed 7 bases, and the junction held 13 bases outside the gene matches. The CDR3 protein is CASNTMTGQGGEAFF. In DNA form, the CDR3 reads TGTGCCAGCAATACTATGACGGGACAGGGAGGTGAAGCTTTCTTT.

The chain uses TRBV11-2 and TRBJ2-7, with 7 bases matching TRBD1. Looked up from germline, CDR1 is SGHAT and CDR2 is FQNNGV. CDR3 length: 16 residues. The junction had 11 bases not matched to a gene; V was cut back by 3 bases and J by 3 bases. The CDR3 coding sequence is TGTGCCAGCAGCTTTTCCTACCGGGACAGCTACTACGAGCAGTACTTC. Its translation: CASSFSYRDSYYEQYF.

This sequence joins TRBV2 and TRBJ2-3; D might be TRBD2 (5 bases). Germline V CDR1 and CDR2: SNHLY, FYNNEI. V was trimmed by 4 bases and J by 0 bases, leaving 11 bases between them. The CDR3 is 15 residues long. The CDR3 protein is CASSVGGSSTDTQYF. DNA for the CDR3: TGTGCCAGCAGTGTAGGAGGTTCTAGCACAGATACGCAGTATTTT.

This rearrangement joins TRBV5-4 to TRBJ2-1, with D tentatively TRBD1 (6 bases). V lost 1 base to trimming and J lost 5 bases, with 19 bases between them. CDR1 and CDR2 (germline): SGHNT, YYREEE (reference sequence). The CDR3 extends over 17 amino acids. CDR3 sequence reads: CASSLPGWTDGHNEQFF. Written as DNA, the CDR3 is TGTGCCAGCAGCTTGCCGGGGTGGACAGATGGACACAATGAGCAGTTCTTC.

The CDR3 region is CASSITGTGRGETQYF. CDR3 in DNA: TGTGCCAGTAGTATTACCGGGACAGGGAGAGGGGAGACCCAGTACTTC. The chain links TRBV19 to TRBJ2-5; 9 nucleotides line up with TRBD1. Unmatched junction bases numbered 10, after V lost 3 bases and J lost 5 bases. This CDR3 comprises 16 residues. CDR1 and CDR2 (germline): LNHDA, SQIVND (reference sequence).

The chain carries TRBV15 and TRBJ1-1, with TRBD1 matching over 7 bases. CDR1 and CDR2 (germline): LNHNV, YYDKDF (reference sequence). Unmatched junction bases numbered 8, after V lost 5 bases and J lost 5 bases. This CDR3 region has 14 residues. CDR3 sequence reads: CATSRGQVETEAFF. In DNA form, the CDR3 reads TGTGCCACCAGCCGAGGACAGGTGGAAACTGAAGCTTTCTTT. The full variable domain, with the rest looked up from reference TRBV15 and TRBJ1-1, is DAMVIQNPRYQVTQFGKPVTLSCSQTLNHNVMYWYQQKSSQAPKLLFHYYDKDFNNEADTPDNFQSRRPNTSFCFLDIRSPGLGDTAMYLCATSRGQVETEAFFGQGTRLTVV.

The chain employs TRBV29-1 and TRBJ1-5; 9 positions match TRBD1. J lost 7 bases, V lost 4 bases, and 5 bases had no gene match. The CDR3 runs to 13 residues. Looked up from germline, CDR1 is SQVTM and CDR2 is ANQGSEA. The CDR3, as DNA: TGCAGCGTTGGGCGGGACAGGGAGCAGCCCCAGCATTTT. Translation: CSVGRDREQPQHF.

This chain joins TRBV5-6 and TRBJ1-2; D gene unclear. V was pared by 4 bases and J by 3 bases, with 10 bases between. Germline V gene sequence: CDR1 SGHDT, CDR2 YYEEEE. This CDR3 region has 13 residues. CDR3 in amino acids: CASSLGQDYGYTF. In DNA form, the CDR3 reads TGTGCCAGCAGCCTCGGGCAAGACTATGGCTACACCTTC. Together with reference TRBV5-6 and TRBJ1-2, the CDR3 gives the full variable domain: DAGVTQSPTHLIKTRGQQVTLRCSPKSGHDTVSWYQQALGQGPQFIFQYYEEEERQRGNFPDRFSGHQFPNYSSELNVNALLLGDSALYLCASSLGQDYGYTFGSGTRLTVV.

This rearrangement joins TRBV6-6 to TRBJ2-2; possible D gene TRBD2, 6 bases. V was pared by 8 bases and J by 4 bases, with 20 bases between. Looked up from germline, CDR1 is MNHNY and CDR2 is SVGAGI (reference sequence). The CDR3 is made up of 16 amino acids. Here the CDR3 reads CASFRGGGIGTGELFF. The CDR3 region has the DNA TGTGCCAGCTTCCGAGGTGGAGGGATTGGCACCGGGGAGCTGTTTTTT.

The chain links TRBV20-1 to TRBJ1-1; D is unclear. With 2 bases removed from V and 1 base from J, the gap between germline ends came to 2 bases. Germline assignment: CDR1 DFQATT and CDR2 SNEGSKA (reference sequence). This CDR3 comprises 11 residues. The CDR3 DNA reads as TGCAGTGCTAGACGGAACACTGAAGCTTTCTTT. Its translation: CSARRNTEAFF.

CDR3 DNA sequence: TGCGCCAGCAGCCAAGGGGGCGGGCCTCTGAGCACAGATACGCAGTATTTT. Translation gives CASSQGGGPLSTDTQYF. J is TRBJ2-3 and V is TRBV4-1; tentatively, D is TRBD1 or TRBD2 (5 bases each). From germline, CDR1 is MGHRA and CDR2 YSYEKL. This CDR3 has 17 residues. Trimming pared 1 base from V and 0 bases from J, leaving 14 bases between.

The rearrangement uses TRBV7-8 and TRBJ1-6; the D is unclear. CDR1 is SGHVS, CDR2 FQNEAQ, per germline. V lost 0 bases to trimming and J lost 5 bases, with 8 bases between them. The CDR3 extends over 15 amino acids. Here the CDR3 DNA reads TGTGCCAGCAGCTTAGCCGGCAGAGATAATTCACCCCTCCACTTT. Translating gives CASSLAGRDNSPLHF. Drawing the rest from reference TRBV7-8 and TRBJ1-6, the complete variable domain is GAGVSQSPRYKVAKRGQDVALRCDPISGHVSLFWYQQALGQGPEFLTYFQNEAQLDKSGLPSDRFFAERPEGSVSTLKIQRTQQEDSAVYLCASSLAGRDNSPLHFGNGTRLTVT.

V usage is TRBV2 and J usage is TRBJ1-5; 7 bases are shared with TRBD1. Germline loops: CDR1 SNHLY, CDR2 FYNNEI. The CDR3 totals 17 residues. V was pared by 2 bases and J by 2 bases, with 9 bases of the junction left unmatched. The CDR3 coding sequence is TGTGCCAGCAGTGAAACGGTGGAGGGGGCCGGCAATCAGCCCCAGCATTTT. It is translated as CASSETVEGAGNQPQHF.

The chain couples TRBV15 to TRBJ2-7; D unresolved. CDR3 size: 16 residues. The germline V gene has CDR1 LNHNV and CDR2 YYDKDF (reference sequence). V was shortened by 0 bases and J by 2 bases, with 14 bases between the two germline ends. The DNA for the CDR3 is TGTGCCACCAGCAGAGATAGGCTCCCTGGACCCTACGAGCAGTACTTC. Protein product: CATSRDRLPGPYEQYF.

The rearrangement links TRBV3-1 (or the pseudogene TRBV3-2) to TRBJ2-1; 11 positions match TRBD2. Per germline, CDR1 LGHDT and CDR2 YNNKEL (reference sequence). Losses at the gene ends were 3 bases for V and 0 bases for J; bases not matched to a gene: 10. CDR3 length: 19 amino acids. DNA for the CDR3: TGTGCCAGCAGCCAGGGACTAGCGGAATATTTTAGCTCCTACAATGAGCAGTTCTTC. Translated: CASSQGLAEYFSSYNEQFF.

The chain carries TRBV7-6 and TRBJ2-6; no reliable D call. Germline V gene lookup returns CDR1 SGHVS and CDR2 FNYEAQ. This CDR3 region has 16 residues. Trimming took off 1 base at V and 2 bases at J, with 9 bases between the two ends. CDR3 region: CASSLEGTAGANVLTF. The CDR3 DNA follows: TGTGCCAGCAGCTTAGAGGGAACTGCTGGGGCCAACGTCCTGACTTTC. The variable domain in full, completed from reference TRBV7-6 and TRBJ2-6, reads GAGVSQSPRYKVTKRGQDVALRCDPISGHVSLYWYRQALGQGPEFLTYFNYEAQQDKSGLPNDRFSAERPEGSISTLTIQRTEQRDSAMYRCASSLEGTAGANVLTFGAGSRLTVL.

Only a few counts were recorded for this clone. The rearrangement uses TRBV27 and TRBJ2-1; 13 nucleotides align to TRBD2. This CDR3 has 17 residues. The germline V gene encodes CDR1 MNHEY and CDR2 SMNVEV (reference sequence). The junction had 4 bases not matched to a gene; V was cut back by 5 bases and J by 0 bases. In DNA form, the CDR3 reads TGTGCCAGCAGTCACCGGACTAGCGGGAGCTCCTACAATGAGCAGTTCTTC. Amino acids: CASSHRTSGSSYNEQFF.

This clone was detected once. V is TRBV2 and J is TRBJ2-7; 8 bases line up with TRBD1. This CDR3 is 15 amino acids long. CDR1 SNHLY and CDR2 FYNNEI come from the germline V gene. V was clipped by 3 bases and J by 2 bases; unmatched bases: 6. The CDR3 loop reads CASSEGTGSTYEQYF. The CDR3 nucleotides are TGTGCCAGCAGTGAGGGGACAGGCTCTACCTACGAGCAGTACTTC.

This chain links TRBV3-1 (or the pseudogene TRBV3-2) with TRBJ1-6; no clear D gene. Trimming took 3 bases from V and 8 from J, leaving 8 bases between them. CDR1 is LGHDT and CDR2 is YNNKEL in the germline V gene (reference sequence). The CDR3 is made up of 13 amino acids. This CDR3 reads CASSQGLHSPLHF. DNA of the CDR3: TGTGCCAGCAGCCAGGGTTTACATTCACCCCTCCACTTT.

Of note for this clone: Within the sample, other DNA sequences also encode this same CDR3. The chain carries TRBV19 and TRBJ1-1; tentative D call: TRBD1 (5 bases). The CDR3 covers 14 residues. Germline V lookup: CDR1 LNHDA, CDR2 SQIVND (reference sequence). V gave up 2 bases and J gave up 1 base, with 8 bases separating them. Here the CDR3 DNA reads TGTGCCAGTAGTATACAGGGCCCGAACACTGAAGCTTTCTTT. Its protein product is CASSIQGPNTEAFF.

The chain carries TRBV11-2 and TRBJ2-7; no reliable D call. Germline CDR1 and CDR2: SGHAT and FQNNGV. Deletions cut 4 bases from V and 3 bases from J, with 19 bases between. The CDR3 is made up of 16 amino acids. The CDR3 region is CASSSSHSYTHYEQYF. Written as DNA, the CDR3 is TGTGCCAGCAGCTCCTCTCACAGCTACACTCACTACGAGCAGTACTTC. The whole variable domain, filled in from reference TRBV11-2 and TRBJ2-7, reads EAGVAQSPRYKIIEKRQSVAFWCNPISGHATLYWYQQILGQGPKLLIQFQNNGVVDDSQLPKDRFSAERLKGVDSTLKIQPAKLEDSAVYLCASSSSHSYTHYEQYFGPGTRLTVT.

The chain links TRBV19 to TRBJ1-1; 10 bases are a match to TRBD1. CDR3 length: 16 residues. Germline assignment: CDR1 LNHDA and CDR2 SQIVND (reference sequence). V gave up 3 bases and J gave up 0 bases; unmatched junction bases: 4. In DNA form, the CDR3 reads TGTGCCAGTAGTATTGACAGGGGGCGGGTGAACACTGAAGCTTTCTTT. Translated, it gives CASSIDRGRVNTEAFF.

This chain links TRBV5-1 with TRBJ2-3; 8 nucleotides match TRBD1. V shed 0 bases, J shed 3 bases, and the junction held 6 bases outside the gene matches. In germline, CDR1 is SGHRS, CDR2 YFSETQ. This CDR3 contains 16 residues. The CDR3 protein is CASSLGQGAGTDTQYF. In DNA, the CDR3 is TGCGCCAGCAGCTTGGGGCAGGGGGCGGGTACAGATACGCAGTATTTT.

This chain joins TRBV7-9 and TRBJ2-1; 8 bases are a match to TRBD2. Germline loops: CDR1 SEHNR, CDR2 FQNEAQ (reference sequence). The CDR3 runs 17 residues. The trim removed 0 bases at V and 5 bases at J, leaving 9 bases unmatched. The DNA for the CDR3 is TGTGCCAGCAGCTTAGCCGTCCCGGTAGCGGGAAACAATGAGCAGTTCTTC. Protein sequence: CASSLAVPVAGNNEQFF.

The chain employs TRBV7-2 and TRBJ1-6; perhaps TRBD1 as D (6 bases). The CDR3 runs to 15 residues. The V end lost 5 bases, the J end lost 9 bases, and 17 bases lay between the germline ends. Germline V gene data show CDR1 as SGHTA and CDR2 as FQGNSA. CDR3 in amino acids: CASSNDGGPGSPLHF. As DNA, the CDR3 is TGTGCCAGCAGCAACGACGGGGGGCCTGGTTCACCCCTCCACTTT.

The V call is TRBV19, the J call TRBJ2-1, with 7 bases aligning to TRBD2. V was clipped by 4 bases and J by 5 bases; unmatched bases: 5. The CDR3 covers 14 residues. Germline CDR1 reads LNHDA; CDR2 reads SQIVND (reference sequence). The CDR3, as DNA: TGTGCCAGTAGTAGGAGCGGGAAGAACAATGAGCAGTTCTTC. Its protein is CASSRSGKNNEQFF.

The chain combines TRBV19 with TRBJ1-4, with D hard to call. Trimming removed 3 bases at V and 5 bases at J, with 10 bases between. Germline lookup yields CDR1 LNHDA and CDR2 SQIVND (reference sequence). The CDR3 extends over 14 amino acids. CDR3 coding DNA: TGTGCCAGTAGTATGGACTCCCTGAATGAAAAACTGTTTTTT. Encoded protein: CASSMDSLNEKLFF. Drawing the rest from reference TRBV19 and TRBJ1-4, the complete variable domain is DGGITQSPKYLFRKEGQNVTLSCEQNLNHDAMYWYRQDPGQGLRLIYYSQIVNDFQKGDIAEGYSVSREKKESFPLTVTSAQKNPTAFYLCASSMDSLNEKLFFGSGTQLSVL.

The gene calls are TRBV4-1 and TRBJ2-3; D not certain. V was shortened by 0 bases and J by 3 bases, with 7 bases between the two germline ends. CDR3 length equals 14 residues. Germline V CDR1 and CDR2: MGHRA, YSYEKL. Here the CDR3 DNA reads TGCGCCAGCAGCCAAGATCGAGGTACAGATACGCAGTATTTT. Amino acids: CASSQDRGTDTQYF.

This rearrangement joins TRBV25-1 to TRBJ1-1, with 7 bases lining up with TRBD1. This CDR3 contains 13 residues. The J segment lost 5 bases and the V segment lost 3 bases, leaving 3 bases of the junction unmatched. Germline CDR1 MGHDK, CDR2 SYGVNS. CDR3 DNA sequence: TGTGCCAGCAGTGACAGGGGGAGGACTGAAGCTTTCTTT. This codes for CASSDRGRTEAFF.

The V and J genes are TRBV11-2 and TRBJ1-5; D is possibly TRBD1 (5 bases). The CDR3 loop spans 16 amino acids. V was cut by 4 bases and J by 2 bases, with 15 bases left in between. Germline loops: CDR1 SGHAT, CDR2 FQNNGV. The CDR3 here is CASSSQTEWGNQPQHF. As DNA, the CDR3 is TGTGCCAGCAGCTCACAGACAGAATGGGGCAATCAGCCCCAGCATTTT.

The chain couples TRBV6-1 to TRBJ1-3; D gene unclear. V was clipped by 2 bases and J by 7 bases, with 9 bases between them. The CDR3 covers 13 residues. Germline CDR1 is MNHNS and CDR2 is SASEGT. This CDR3 reads CASSERLGNTIYF. CDR3 coding DNA: TGTGCCAGCAGTGAAAGATTAGGGAACACCATATATTTT.

Only a few counts were recorded for this clone. CDR3 bases: TGTGCCAGCAGCCGAGGACAGGGGGCGTCCTATAATTCACCCCTCCACTTT. This encodes CASSRGQGASYNSPLHF. The gene calls are TRBV27 and TRBJ1-6; the match to TRBD1 covers 11 bases. From germline, CDR1 is MNHEY and CDR2 SMNVEV (reference sequence). The CDR3 is 17 amino acids. V lost 6 bases, J lost 1 base, and 5 bases stayed unmatched.